This entry lists 25 T cell receptor beta chains sequenced from one sample in a study of OX40 agonist ivuxolimab in advanced cancers. Profiling relied on immunoSEQ multiplex PCR, and the TCRdb table lists in-frame clones only, not all of them. This table has tens of thousands of clones, roughly 80% appearing once. Here the sequenced sample was CD4+ or CD8+ T cells sorted from blood, taken in a trial of the OX40 agonist ivuxolimab. These receptor sequences come from an adult with an advanced solid tumor such as melanoma, head and neck, liver or kidney cancer.

The chain uses TRBV19 and TRBJ1-5; D is uncertain. Trimming pared 1 base from V and 1 base from J, leaving 8 bases between. From germline, CDR1 is LNHDA and CDR2 SQIVND (reference sequence). The CDR3 has 15 amino acids. DNA of the CDR3: TGTGCCAGTAGTATAGGGACCTTAAGCAATCAGCCCCAGCATTTT. Translating it yields CASSIGTLSNQPQHF.

The V call is TRBV29-1, the J call TRBJ2-5; 7 positions agree with TRBD1. Germline V lookup: CDR1 SQVTM, CDR2 ANQGSEA. CDR3 length: 13 residues. J gave up 6 bases and V 4 bases, and 8 bases lay outside the gene matches. CDR3 DNA sequence: TGCAGCGTTGTCCTTCCGACAGGGAAGACCCAGTACTTC. This sequence encodes CSVVLPTGKTQYF.

J is TRBJ1-1 and V is TRBV5-4, with 8 positions matching TRBD1. The CDR3 contains 14 residues. Germline V gives CDR1 SGHNT, CDR2 YYREEE (reference sequence). Germline trimming cut 1 base from V and 5 bases from J; bases unmatched to any gene: 4. The CDR3 nucleotides read TGTGCCAGCAGCTTGAACAGGGGGGGTACTGAAGCTTTCTTT. It encodes CASSLNRGGTEAFF.

This clone was picked up a small number of times. The chain employs TRBV6-1 and TRBJ1-6; possibly TRBD1 for D (5 bases). Trimming cost V 4 bases and J 5 bases, with 12 bases left between them. The germline V gene has CDR1 MNHNS and CDR2 SASEGT. This CDR3 has 15 residues. The CDR3 is CASSAWGVDNSPLHF. CDR3 nucleotides: TGTGCCAGCAGTGCGTGGGGGGTCGATAATTCACCCCTCCACTTT.

The rearrangement uses TRBV2 and TRBJ1-2, with D unclear. Between the trimmed V and J ends, which lost 6 bases and 0 bases, there was a span of 14 bases. Germline CDR1 and CDR2: SNHLY and FYNNEI. This CDR3 comprises 15 residues. CDR3 sequence (DNA): TGTGCCAGCAGGCCAGAAGCCACCTCTAACTATGGCTACACCTTC. Encoded protein: CASRPEATSNYGYTF.

The gene calls are TRBV13 and TRBJ2-1; 8 bases map to TRBD1. Germline CDR1 and CDR2: PRHDT and FYEKMQ (reference sequence). The CDR3 length is 14 residues. V dropped 3 bases and J dropped 6; count of bases not matched to a gene: 4. CDR3 protein: CASSFWTGFNEQFF. The CDR3 DNA reads TGTGCCAGCAGCTTCTGGACAGGGTTCAATGAGCAGTTCTTC.

The chain carries TRBV18 and TRBJ2-7; 14 bases map to TRBD2. V shed 5 bases, J shed 5 bases, and the junction held 8 bases outside the gene matches. The germline gives CDR1 KGHSH, CDR2 LQKENI. The CDR3 has 16 residues. The CDR3 sequence is CASSLKGLAGVHEQYF. The CDR3, as DNA: TGTGCCAGCTCATTGAAGGGACTAGCGGGGGTCCACGAGCAGTACTTC.

V usage is TRBV4-1 and J usage is TRBJ2-1; D ambiguous. The CDR3 is 13 amino acids. Germline V gives CDR1 MGHRA, CDR2 YSYEKL. Trimming left V 4 bases short and J 7 bases short, with 11 bases between. The DNA of the CDR3 is TGCGCCAGCAGCCTTAGTAGTCTTAATGAGCAGTTCTTC. It encodes CASSLSSLNEQFF.

The gene calls are TRBV7-8 and TRBJ2-7, with D tentatively TRBD1 (6 bases). V was clipped by 0 bases and J by 3 bases, with 6 bases between them. CDR1 is SGHVS, CDR2 FQNEAQ, per germline. The CDR3 totals 13 residues. In DNA, the CDR3 is TGTGCCAGCAGCTTAGCGACAGGCTACGAGCAGTACTTC. Its protein product is CASSLATGYEQYF. Full variable domain (outside the CDR3, taken from reference TRBV7-8 and TRBJ2-7): GAGVSQSPRYKVAKRGQDVALRCDPISGHVSLFWYQQALGQGPEFLTYFQNEAQLDKSGLPSDRFFAERPEGSVSTLKIQRTQQEDSAVYLCASSLATGYEQYFGPGTRLTVT.

This chain links TRBV7-2 with TRBJ1-3; D remains unclear. The CDR3 totals 15 residues. Germline loops: CDR1 SGHTA, CDR2 FQGNSA. The germline V and J ends were trimmed by 0 bases and 0 bases, with 6 bases remaining between them. Here the CDR3 DNA reads TGTGCCAGCAGCTTAGCAGGGAGCTCTGGAAACACCATATATTTT. Its translation: CASSLAGSSGNTIYF.

The rearrangement links TRBV5-4 to TRBJ1-1, with TRBD1 as a possible D gene (6 bases). CDR3 size: 14 residues. Germline CDR1 reads SGHNT; CDR2 reads YYREEE (reference sequence). V shed 1 base and J shed 3 bases, with 10 bases lying between them. CDR3 nucleotide sequence: TGTGCCAGCAGCTTGTCAGGGGATTACACTGAAGCTTTCTTT. Translation gives CASSLSGDYTEAFF.

The gene calls are TRBV27 and TRBJ1-5, with D unclear. The V gene lost 4 bases and the J gene lost 9 bases, with 13 bases spanning the gap. The germline CDR1 and CDR2 sequences are MNHEY and SMNVEV (reference sequence). CDR3 size: 13 residues. CDR3 residues: CASSSGGLRPQHF. In DNA, the CDR3 is TGTGCCAGCAGTTCTGGCGGACTGCGGCCCCAGCATTTT.

The V gene is TRBV6-5, the J gene TRBJ1-2; D not resolved. V lost 2 bases and J 6 bases, leaving 10 bases between the germline ends. The CDR3 extends over 13 amino acids. Germline V gene data show CDR1 as MNHEY and CDR2 as SVGAGI. CDR3 bases: TGTGCCAGCAGTTACCTCGCCACAGATGGCTACACCTTC. Its protein product is CASSYLATDGYTF.

The V gene is TRBV4-3, the J gene TRBJ2-1; 10 bases fit TRBD2. The CDR3 length is 17 residues. V shed 3 bases, J shed 7 bases, and the junction held 12 bases outside the gene matches. Germline V gene data show CDR1 as LGHNA and CDR2 as YSLEER. CDR3 sequence reads: CASSQGISGGAENEQFF. The DNA of the CDR3 is TGCGCCAGCAGCCAGGGGATAAGCGGGGGGGCTGAGAATGAGCAGTTCTTC.

The gene calls are TRBV25-1 and TRBJ2-3; 8 bases are a match to TRBD2. Per germline, CDR1 MGHDK and CDR2 SYGVNS. The CDR3 contains 14 residues. V lost 8 bases and J lost 4; bases outside the gene matches: 8. CDR3 in DNA: TGTGCCAGCTCCGGGACTAGTAGCGCAGATACGCAGTATTTT. Translated, it gives CASSGTSSADTQYF.

The rearrangement uses TRBV6-1 and TRBJ1-2; possibly TRBD1 for D (5 bases). The CDR3 is made up of 14 amino acids. V shed 0 bases and J shed 7 bases, with 12 bases lying between them. Germline CDR1 and CDR2: MNHNS and SASEGT. The DNA for the CDR3 is TGTGCCAGCAGTGAAGCGACCGGGGGTGGTGGCTACACCTTC. Protein: CASSEATGGGGYTF.

The chain uses TRBV6-1 and TRBJ2-3, with 8 nucleotides matching TRBD1. The germline gives CDR1 MNHNS, CDR2 SASEGT. The CDR3 length is 16 residues. Losses at the gene ends were 1 base for V and 2 bases for J; bases not matched to a gene: 5. CDR3 DNA sequence: TGTGCCAGCAGTGAAGACAGGGGGATCTTCACAGATACGCAGTATTTT. It encodes CASSEDRGIFTDTQYF.

This clone was counted a single time. The chain employs TRBV5-5 and TRBJ2-2; the match to TRBD1 covers 8 bases. The germline CDR1 and CDR2 sequences are SGHKS and YYEKEE (reference sequence). CDR3 length equals 16 residues. V trimming: 0 bases; J trimming: 3 bases; junction bases outside the gene matches: 4. CDR3 loop: CASSLVQGGYTGELFF. The CDR3 region has the DNA TGTGCCAGCAGCTTGGTACAGGGGGGCTACACCGGGGAGCTGTTTTTT.

The chain is built from TRBV5-5 and TRBJ2-7; tentatively, D is TRBD2 (6 bases). V lost 5 bases, J lost 7 bases, and 13 bases lay in between. From germline, CDR1 is SGHKS and CDR2 YYEKEE (reference sequence). The CDR3 consists of 12 residues. CDR3 in amino acids: CASSPFGGEQYF. The CDR3 DNA sequence: TGTGCCAGCAGTCCCTTTGGGGGGGAGCAGTACTTC. Supplemented by reference TRBV5-5 and TRBJ2-7, the full variable domain reads DAGVTQSPTHLIKTRGQQVTLRCSPISGHKSVSWYQQVLGQGPQFIFQYYEKEERGRGNFPDRFSARQFPNYSSELNVNALLLGDSALYLCASSPFGGEQYFGPGTRLTVT.

J is TRBJ1-1 and V is TRBV7-9; 8 bases align to TRBD1. CDR1 is SEHNR, CDR2 FQNEAQ, per germline (reference sequence). The CDR3 has 15 residues. Losses at the gene ends were 9 bases for V and 1 base for J; bases not matched to a gene: 10. The CDR3 loop is CASSTGVSTNTEAFF. In DNA, the CDR3 is TGTGCCAGTTCGACAGGGGTGAGTACGAACACTGAAGCTTTCTTT.

J is TRBJ1-2 and V is TRBV13, with 8 bases fitting TRBD1. This CDR3 is built from 15 residues. Looked up from germline, CDR1 is PRHDT and CDR2 is FYEKMQ (reference sequence). V was clipped by 5 bases and J by 8 bases; unmatched bases: 13. The DNA of the CDR3 is TGTGCCAGCAGCCATACGACAGGGGCGGTCGACGGCTACACCTTC. Translating it yields CASSHTTGAVDGYTF.

The V and J genes are TRBV27 and TRBJ1-5, with D uncertain. The CDR3 extends over 15 amino acids. Germline V lookup: CDR1 MNHEY, CDR2 SMNVEV (reference sequence). The ends were cut back, 3 bases at V and 2 bases at J, with 11 bases in the middle. The CDR3 loop reads CASSFYGGGNQPQHF. The CDR3 DNA reads as TGTGCCAGCAGTTTTTACGGTGGTGGCAATCAGCCCCAGCATTTT.

This clone was observed a single time. The chain couples TRBV9 to TRBJ2-2; D gene unclear. The CDR3 is made up of 12 amino acids. V lost 3 bases and J 1 base, leaving 1 base between the germline ends. Germline CDR1 and CDR2: SGDLS and YYNGEE. The CDR3 spells CASSGNTGELFF. The CDR3 nucleotides read TGTGCCAGCAGCGGGAACACCGGGGAGCTGTTTTTT.

The V call is TRBV6-6, the J call TRBJ2-2; TRBD1 matches at 8 bases. The trim removed 9 bases at V and 4 bases at J, leaving 4 bases unmatched. CDR3 length: 13 amino acids. Germline CDR1 reads MNHNY; CDR2 reads SVGAGI (reference sequence). The chain's CDR3 is CARRQGITGELFF. CDR3 bases: TGTGCCAGAAGACAGGGGATCACCGGGGAGCTGTTTTTT.

The chain uses TRBV7-9 and TRBJ2-3; 7 positions match TRBD2. The CDR3 sequence is 15 residues long. Germline trimming cut 1 base from V and 6 bases from J; bases unmatched to any gene: 7. The germline CDR1 and CDR2 sequences are SEHNR and FQNEAQ (reference sequence). The CDR3 spells CASSLGTSSPDTQYF. DNA for the CDR3: TGTGCCAGCAGCTTAGGGACTAGTTCCCCCGATACGCAGTATTTT.